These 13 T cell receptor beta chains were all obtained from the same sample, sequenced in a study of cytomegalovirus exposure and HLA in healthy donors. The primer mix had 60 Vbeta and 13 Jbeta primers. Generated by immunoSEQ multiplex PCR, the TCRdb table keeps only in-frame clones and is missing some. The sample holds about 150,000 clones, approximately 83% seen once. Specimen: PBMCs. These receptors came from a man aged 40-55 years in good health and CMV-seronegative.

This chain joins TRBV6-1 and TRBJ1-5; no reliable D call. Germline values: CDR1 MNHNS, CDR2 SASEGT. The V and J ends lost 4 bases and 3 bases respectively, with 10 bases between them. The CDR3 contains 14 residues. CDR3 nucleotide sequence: TGTGCCAGCAGTGGGTCGGTTAACAATCAGCCCCAGCATTTT. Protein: CASSGSVNNQPQHF.

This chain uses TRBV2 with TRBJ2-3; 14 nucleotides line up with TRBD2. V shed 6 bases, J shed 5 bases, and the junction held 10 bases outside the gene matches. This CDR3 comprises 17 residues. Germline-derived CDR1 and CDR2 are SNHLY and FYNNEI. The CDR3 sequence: CASSVPGLAGVVDTQYF. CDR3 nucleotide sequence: TGTGCCAGCAGCGTCCCGGGACTAGCGGGAGTTGTAGATACGCAGTATTTT.

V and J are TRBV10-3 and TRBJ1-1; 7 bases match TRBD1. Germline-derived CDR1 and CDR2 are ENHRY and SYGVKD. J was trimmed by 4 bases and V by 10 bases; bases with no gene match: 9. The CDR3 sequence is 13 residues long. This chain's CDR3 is CATGREGATEAFF. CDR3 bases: TGTGCCACCGGCAGAGAGGGGGCCACTGAAGCTTTCTTT.

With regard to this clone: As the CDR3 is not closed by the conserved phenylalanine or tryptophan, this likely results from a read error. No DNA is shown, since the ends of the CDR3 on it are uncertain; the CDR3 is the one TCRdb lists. CDR3 sequence reads: CSAREARSV. The chain couples TRBV20-1 to TRBJ2-3; TRBD2 is the table's D call, not checked against the DNA. Germline CDR1 DFQATT, CDR2 SNEGSKA (reference sequence). The CDR3 contains 9 residues when both ends are counted.

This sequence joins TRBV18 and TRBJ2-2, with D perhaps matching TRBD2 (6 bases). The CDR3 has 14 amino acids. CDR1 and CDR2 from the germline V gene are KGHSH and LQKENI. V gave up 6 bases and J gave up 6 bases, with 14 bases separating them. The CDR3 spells CASSGDLAAGELFF. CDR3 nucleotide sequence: TGTGCCAGCTCTGGGGACTTAGCGGCCGGGGAGCTGTTTTTT.

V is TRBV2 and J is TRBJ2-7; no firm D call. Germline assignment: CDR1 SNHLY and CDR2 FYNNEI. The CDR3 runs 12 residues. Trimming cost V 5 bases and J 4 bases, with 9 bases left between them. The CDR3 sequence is CASSRGRYEQYF. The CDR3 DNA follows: TGTGCCAGCAGTAGAGGTCGGTACGAGCAGTACTTC.

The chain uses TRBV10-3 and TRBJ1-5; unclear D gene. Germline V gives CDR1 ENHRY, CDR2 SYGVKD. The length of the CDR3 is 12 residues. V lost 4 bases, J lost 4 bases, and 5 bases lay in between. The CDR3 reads CAISAENQPQHF. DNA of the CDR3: TGTGCCATCAGTGCCGAGAATCAGCCCCAGCATTTT.

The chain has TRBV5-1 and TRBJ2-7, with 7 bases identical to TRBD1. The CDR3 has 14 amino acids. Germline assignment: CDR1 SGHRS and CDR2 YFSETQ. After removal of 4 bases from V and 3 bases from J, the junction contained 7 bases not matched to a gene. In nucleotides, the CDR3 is TGCGCCAGCAGCATAACGACAGGGAGCTACGAGCAGTACTTC. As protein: CASSITTGSYEQYF. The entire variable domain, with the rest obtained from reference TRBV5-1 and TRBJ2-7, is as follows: KAGVTQTPRYLIKTRGQQVTLSCSPISGHRSVSWYQQTPGQGLQFLFEYFSETQRNKGNFPGRFSGRQFSNSRSEMNVSTLELGDSALYLCASSITTGSYEQYFGPGTRLTVT.

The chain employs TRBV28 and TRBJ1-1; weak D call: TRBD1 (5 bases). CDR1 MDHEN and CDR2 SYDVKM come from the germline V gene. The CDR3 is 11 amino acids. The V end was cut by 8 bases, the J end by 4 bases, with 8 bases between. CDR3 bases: TGTGCCAGCCAGGGTACCACTGAAGCTTTCTTT. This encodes CASQGTTEAFF.

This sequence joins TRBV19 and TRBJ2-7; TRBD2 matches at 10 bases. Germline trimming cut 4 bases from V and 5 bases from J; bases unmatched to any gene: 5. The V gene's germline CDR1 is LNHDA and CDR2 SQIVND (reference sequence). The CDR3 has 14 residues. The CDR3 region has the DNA TGTGCCAGTAGTACTAGCGGGGGCACCCACGAGCAGTACTTC. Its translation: CASSTSGGTHEQYF.

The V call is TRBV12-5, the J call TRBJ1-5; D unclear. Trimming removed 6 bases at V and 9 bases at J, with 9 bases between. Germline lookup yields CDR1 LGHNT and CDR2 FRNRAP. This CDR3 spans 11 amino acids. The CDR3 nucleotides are TGTGCTAGTGGCCCCTCGGGGCCCCAGCATTTT. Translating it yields CASGPSGPQHF.

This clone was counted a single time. CDR3 nucleotide sequence: TGTGCCAGTAGCACACAGCAGGATCAGCCCCAGCATTTT. This codes for CASSTQQDQPQHF. This chain joins TRBV19 and TRBJ1-5; no firm D call. Germline assignment: CDR1 LNHDA and CDR2 SQIVND (reference sequence). There are 13 residues in the CDR3. Trimming shortened V by 6 bases and J by 5 bases, and 11 bases separated the two germline ends.

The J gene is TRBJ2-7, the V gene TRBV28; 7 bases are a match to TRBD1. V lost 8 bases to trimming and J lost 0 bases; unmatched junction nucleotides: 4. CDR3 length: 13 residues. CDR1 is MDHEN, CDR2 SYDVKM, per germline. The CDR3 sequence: CASEQGSSYEQYF. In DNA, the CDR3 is TGTGCCAGCGAACAGGGGAGCTCCTACGAGCAGTACTTC.